This record concerns one T cell receptor (beta chain) sequence. Its target is unknown. The data stem from a study of identical twins. Study-wide points: Out-of-frame alpha sequences that twins shared showed excess low generation probability. The more abundant beta clonotypes in cord blood had fewer insertions, and memory repertoires did not show this.

TCRdb re-analysed the 5' RACE reads in MiXCR, keeping a single row per CDR3 protein. The sample records hundreds of thousands of distinct CDR3 sequences, less than 9% being singletons. After removal of 6 bases from V and 1 base from J, the junction contained 5 bases not matched to a gene. In germline, CDR1 is MNHNS, CDR2 SASEGT. The CDR3 consists of 17 residues. This sample was also put to use in a study of yellow fever vaccine responses in identical twins.

The rearrangement joins TRBV6-1 to TRBJ2-1; 14 positions match TRBD2. The TCR comes from a woman younger than 35 in good health. Sequenced sample: PBMCs. CDR3 DNA sequence: TGTGCCAGCAGAACGGGACTAGCGGGAGTGTCCTACAATGAGCAGTTCTTC. Its translation is CASRTGLAGVSYNEQFF.